Below, 4 T cell receptor beta chains from the same sample are listed, as sequenced in a study of shared clonotypes between healthy human individuals. Sequenced by immunoSEQ multiplex PCR; TCRdb stores in-frame clones only, minus some. This sample has roughly 810,000 clones, with around 96% found just once. Terminally differentiated effector memory CD45RA+ cells were excluded by CCR7 positive selection of CD45RO-negative cells. Sequenced material: naive CD8+ T cells sorted from blood. The receptors derive from a man aged 25-45 years in good health.

The V and J genes are TRBV28 and TRBJ1-5; no reliable D call. Germline CDR1 and CDR2: MDHEN and SYDVKM. The CDR3 has 15 residues. V shed 3 bases and J shed 3 bases, with 12 bases lying between them. Written as DNA, the CDR3 is TGTGCCAGCAGTTTTGGGGTGAATGACAATCAGCCCCAGCATTTT. It specifies CASSFGVNDNQPQHF. Together with reference TRBV28 and TRBJ1-5, the CDR3 gives the full variable domain: DVKVTQSSRYLVKRTGEKVFLECVQDMDHENMFWYRQDPGLGLRLIYFSYDVKMKEKGDIPEGYSVSREKKERFSLILESASTNQTSMYLCASSFGVNDNQPQHFGDGTRLSIL.

The chain recombines TRBV5-1 with TRBJ2-1; 7 nucleotides agree with TRBD2. The CDR3 spans 15 residues. Per the germline V gene, CDR1 is SGHRS and CDR2 is YFSETQ. With V trimmed by 4 bases and J by 0 bases, 4 bases remained unmatched. Here the CDR3 DNA reads TGCGCCAGCAGCACGAGCGGGACCTCCTACAATGAGCAGTTCTTC. Its protein is CASSTSGTSYNEQFF.

The J gene is TRBJ1-2, the V gene TRBV7-8; D is perhaps TRBD1 (5 bases). Deletions cut 3 bases from V and 6 bases from J, with 14 bases between. Germline V gives CDR1 SGHVS, CDR2 FQNEAQ. The CDR3 runs to 14 residues. CDR3 sequence (DNA): TGTGCCAGCAGCTTGGGCACACTCAGGGATGGCTACACCTTC. This codes for CASSLGTLRDGYTF.

V usage is TRBV11-3 and J usage is TRBJ2-2; D could derive from TRBD1 or TRBD2 (5 bases each). In germline, CDR1 is SGHNT, CDR2 YENEEA. The CDR3 totals 16 residues. Trimming left V 5 bases short and J 5 bases short, with 18 bases between. DNA of the CDR3: TGTGCCAGCAGCGAGAGTGGTCTGGGGGTAACCGGGGAGCTGTTTTTT. Its translation: CASSESGLGVTGELFF.